These T cell receptor beta chains were read from a single sample in a study of memory CD4+ T cells and cytomegalovirus serostatus. Here immunoSEQ multiplex PCR was the method, and the copy in TCRdb shows in-frame clones only, minus some. The data contain over 50,000 clones, approximately 85% of them seen just once; the ten biggest clones take up around 0.9%. The sample comprised memory CD4+ T cells from blood. The source of these receptors is an adult in good health and CMV-seronegative. Each CDR3 is given with its conserved first and last residue. The D gene is left open where the match is weak. Size tells how often a clone was seen (once, few, many) or the class of an expanded clone, and some rows leave it out.

clone_size: NA; v_call: TRBV7-9; j_call: TRBJ1-3; d_call: NA; cdr3_aa: CASAGNTIYF; cdr3_nt: TGTGCCAGTGCTGGAAACACCATATATTTT
clone_size: NA; v_call: TRBV27; j_call: TRBJ1-1; d_call: NA; cdr3_aa: CASSLLSRGTEAFF; cdr3_nt: TGTGCCAGCAGTTTACTGTCCCGCGGGACTGAAGCTTTCTTT
clone_size: NA; v_call: TRBV29-1; j_call: TRBJ1-1; d_call: TRBD1; cdr3_aa: CSVTDRGGTEAFF; cdr3_nt: TGCAGCGTGACAGACAGGGGGGGGACTGAAGCTTTCTTT
clone_size: NA; v_call: TRBV15; j_call: TRBJ1-6; d_call: TRBD1; cdr3_aa: CATSRDLTGDSPLHF; cdr3_nt: TGTGCCACCAGCAGAGATCTGACAGGGGATTCACCCCTCCACTTT
clone_size: NA; v_call: TRBV14; j_call: TRBJ1-5; d_call: NA; cdr3_aa: CASSQDRGRSNQPQHF; cdr3_nt: TGTGCCAGCAGCCAAGATCGGGGCAGGTCGAATCAGCCCCAGCATTTT
clone_size: NA; v_call: TRBV7-8; j_call: TRBJ2-3; d_call: TRBD1; cdr3_aa: CASSRDRETDTQYF; cdr3_nt: TGTGCCAGCAGCCGGGACAGGGAAACAGATACGCAGTATTTT
clone_size: NA; v_call: TRBV29-1; j_call: TRBJ2-1; d_call: NA; cdr3_aa: CSVEVSRTEIEDEQFF; cdr3_nt: TGCAGCGTTGAAGTGTCAAGGACAGAAATAGAAGATGAGCAGTTCTTC
clone_size: NA; v_call: TRBV19; j_call: TRBJ1-3; d_call: TRBD1; cdr3_aa: CASSYRGQGNTIYF; cdr3_nt: TGTGCCAGTAGCTACAGGGGGCAAGGAAACACCATATATTTT
clone_size: NA; v_call: TRBV19; j_call: TRBJ2-7; d_call: NA; cdr3_aa: CASSLTIGSLGTYEQYF; cdr3_nt: TGTGCCAGTAGTCTCACGATCGGATCCTTGGGTACCTACGAGCAGTACTTC
clone_size: NA; v_call: TRBV7-9; j_call: TRBJ1-2; d_call: NA; cdr3_aa: CASSSEGRVDSAYHYGYTF; cdr3_nt: TGTGCCAGCAGCTCAGAAGGGAGGGTGGACAGTGCGTATCACTATGGCTACACCTTC
clone_size: NA; v_call: TRBV7-2; j_call: TRBJ1-6; d_call: NA; cdr3_aa: CASSRGLSLANSPLHF; cdr3_nt: TGTGCCAGCAGCCGGGGACTTTCATTGGCTAATTCACCCCTCCACTTT
clone_size: NA; v_call: TRBV28; j_call: TRBJ2-7; d_call: NA; cdr3_aa: CASSFDNSYEQYF; cdr3_nt: TGTGCCAGCAGTTTCGACAACTCCTACGAGCAGTACTTC
clone_size: NA; v_call: TRBV18; j_call: TRBJ2-1; d_call: TRBD1; cdr3_aa: CASSPLMGQGANEQFF; cdr3_nt: TGTGCCAGCTCACCCCTCATGGGACAGGGGGCTAATGAGCAGTTCTTC
clone_size: NA; v_call: TRBV7-2; j_call: TRBJ2-7; d_call: TRBD2; cdr3_aa: CASSRTSGSYEQYF; cdr3_nt: TGTGCCAGCAGCAGGACTAGCGGGAGCTACGAGCAGTACTTC
clone_size: NA; v_call: TRBV5-1; j_call: TRBJ1-4; d_call: NA; cdr3_aa: CASSGRGGTNEKLFF; cdr3_nt: TGCGCCAGCAGCGGAAGGGGAGGTACTAATGAAAAACTGTTTTTT
clone_size: NA; v_call: TRBV28; j_call: TRBJ2-2; d_call: NA; cdr3_aa: CASSLGQGEGTGELFF; cdr3_nt: TGTGCCAGCAGTTTAGGTCAGGGGGAGGGCACCGGGGAGCTGTTTTTT
clone_size: NA; v_call: TRBV4-1; j_call: TRBJ1-5; d_call: TRBD1; cdr3_aa: CASSQGGTGPINQPQHF; cdr3_nt: TGCGCCAGCAGCCAAGGGGGGACAGGGCCTATCAATCAGCCCCAGCATTTT
clone_size: NA; v_call: TRBV28; j_call: TRBJ1-1; d_call: NA; cdr3_aa: CASIAGRWTEAFF; cdr3_nt: TGTGCCAGCATAGCAGGGAGGTGGACTGAAGCTTTCTTT
clone_size: NA; v_call: TRBV10-3; j_call: TRBJ1-2; d_call: NA; cdr3_aa: CATPTPHFDGYTF; cdr3_nt: TGTGCCACGCCAACCCCACACTTCGATGGCTACACCTTC
clone_size: NA; v_call: TRBV2; j_call: TRBJ2-2; d_call: TRBD1; cdr3_aa: CASSDTGGLIAGELFF; cdr3_nt: TGTGCCAGCAGCGATACAGGGGGCCTCATAGCCGGGGAGCTGTTTTTT
clone_size: few; v_call: TRBV7-9; j_call: TRBJ2-3; d_call: NA; cdr3_aa: CASNQGHTQYF; cdr3_nt: TGTGCCAGCAACCAGGGGCATACGCAGTATTTT
clone_size: NA; v_call: TRBV6-1; j_call: TRBJ2-1; d_call: NA; cdr3_aa: CASREPLTIYNEQFF; cdr3_nt: TGTGCCAGCAGAGAGCCTCTAACGATCTACAATGAGCAGTTCTTC
clone_size: NA; v_call: TRBV5-1; j_call: TRBJ2-5; d_call: NA; cdr3_aa: CASMVGRRETQYF; cdr3_nt: TGCGCCAGCATGGTGGGACGGCGGGAGACCCAGTACTTC
clone_size: NA; v_call: TRBV19; j_call: TRBJ2-2; d_call: NA; cdr3_aa: CASSATGYTGELFF; cdr3_nt: TGTGCCAGTAGTGCCACAGGATACACCGGGGAGCTGTTTTTT
clone_size: NA; v_call: TRBV11-2; j_call: TRBJ1-2; d_call: NA; cdr3_aa: CASSLNINYGYTF; cdr3_nt: TGTGCCAGCAGCTTAAACATTAACTATGGCTACACCTTC
clone_size: NA; v_call: TRBV5-1; j_call: TRBJ1-2; d_call: TRBD1; cdr3_aa: CASSEGQGGALVGYTF; cdr3_nt: TGCGCCAGCAGCGAGGGACAGGGAGGCGCGCTTGTTGGCTACACCTTC
clone_size: once; v_call: TRBV28; j_call: TRBJ1-5; d_call: TRBD1; cdr3_aa: CASSPIGQGSNQPQHF; cdr3_nt: TGTGCCAGCAGCCCAATCGGACAGGGAAGCAATCAGCCCCAGCATTTT
clone_size: NA; v_call: TRBV5-1; j_call: TRBJ2-6; d_call: TRBD2; cdr3_aa: CASSGRGTGANVLTF; cdr3_nt: TGCGCCAGCAGCGGGCGGGGGACTGGGGCCAACGTCCTGACTTTC
clone_size: few; v_call: TRBV6-1; j_call: TRBJ2-5; d_call: TRBD2; cdr3_aa: CASRPPGLGVREGYF; cdr3_nt: TGTGCCAGCCGTCCTCCGGGACTGGGGGTTCGGGAGGGGTACTTC
clone_size: NA; v_call: TRBV11-3; j_call: TRBJ1-5; d_call: TRBD1; cdr3_aa: CASSLNPPSTGGGQPQHF; cdr3_nt: TGTGCCAGCAGCTTAAACCCGCCCTCGACAGGGGGCGGGCAGCCCCAGCATTTT
clone_size: NA; v_call: TRBV7-3; j_call: TRBJ1-1; d_call: TRBD1; cdr3_aa: CASSLTPKGAGEAFF; cdr3_nt: TGTGCCAGCAGCTTAACCCCTAAGGGGGCCGGTGAAGCTTTCTTT
clone_size: NA; v_call: TRBV11-2; j_call: TRBJ2-3; d_call: TRBD2; cdr3_aa: CASSHGTSGMTDTQYF; cdr3_nt: TGTGCCAGCAGCCACGGGACTAGCGGGATGACAGATACGCAGTATTTT
clone_size: NA; v_call: TRBV27; j_call: TRBJ2-2; d_call: NA; cdr3_aa: CASSLKGGSGTGELFF; cdr3_nt: TGTGCCAGCAGTTTAAAGGGGGGTTCGGGCACCGGGGAGCTGTTTTTT
clone_size: once; v_call: TRBV19; j_call: TRBJ2-7; d_call: NA; cdr3_aa: CASSLRATYEQYF; cdr3_nt: TGTGCCAGTAGTCTGAGGGCGACCTACGAGCAGTACTTC
clone_size: NA; v_call: TRBV7-3; j_call: TRBJ2-1; d_call: NA; cdr3_aa: CASSSLQEGGRNEQFF; cdr3_nt: TGTGCCAGCAGCTCCCTACAAGAGGGGGGGAGGAATGAGCAGTTCTTC
clone_size: NA; v_call: TRBV19; j_call: TRBJ2-2; d_call: NA; cdr3_aa: CASSIKRLNTGELFF; cdr3_nt: TGTGCCAGTAGTATCAAGCGGTTAAACACCGGGGAGCTGTTTTTT
clone_size: NA; v_call: TRBV6-5; j_call: TRBJ1-2; d_call: NA; cdr3_aa: CASSYSRGGSYGYTF; cdr3_nt: TGTGCCAGCAGTTACTCGAGGGGCGGCTCCTATGGCTACACCTTC
clone_size: NA; v_call: TRBV5-1; j_call: TRBJ1-1; d_call: NA; cdr3_aa: CASSLEGGGGANTEAFF; cdr3_nt: TGCGCCAGCAGCTTGGAGGGAGGCGGGGGAGCGAACACTGAAGCTTTCTTT
clone_size: NA; v_call: TRBV9; j_call: TRBJ1-4; d_call: NA; cdr3_aa: CASSRDFTNEKLFF; cdr3_nt: TGTGCCAGCAGCCGGGATTTCACTAATGAAAAACTGTTTTTT
clone_size: NA; v_call: TRBV10-3; j_call: TRBJ2-7; d_call: NA; cdr3_aa: CAISERVPSSYEQYF; cdr3_nt: TGTGCCATCAGTGAGCGGGTCCCAAGCTCCTACGAGCAGTACTTC
clone_size: NA; v_call: TRBV4-1; j_call: TRBJ1-3; d_call: NA; cdr3_aa: CASSQGGSAGDSGNTIYF; cdr3_nt: TGCGCCAGCAGCCAAGGAGGGTCCGCCGGAGACTCTGGAAACACCATATATTTT
clone_size: few; v_call: TRBV2; j_call: TRBJ2-7; d_call: NA; cdr3_aa: CASSNGQQITYEQYF; cdr3_nt: TGTGCCAGCAGTAACGGGCAGCAGATAACCTACGAGCAGTACTTC